Shown below are 10 T cell receptor beta chains from a single sample sequenced in a study of regulatory T cells in long-lasting Graves disease. The time point was: newly diagnosed GD, antithyroid drugs for less than 3 months. RNA from PBMCs was the source of the TCR library. Researchers made TCR beta libraries by using iRepertoire HTBI primers and running Arm-PCR on CDR3 regions. MiXCR, run by TCRdb on the multiplex PCR reads, gives a single entry per CDR3 protein. The sample includes about 220,000 distinct CDR3 sequences, around 20% of them seen just once. This same sample was also part of a study on T cells in Graves' hyperthyroidism and ophthalmopathy.

Sequenced here: peripheral blood mononuclear cells (PBMCs), sampled at new diagnosis, from a patient treated with antithyroid drugs. The receptors were gathered from a woman aged 25-40 years with Graves disease.

The table lists this clonotype with many counts. The chain couples TRBV29-1 to TRBJ2-2, with 9 bases that match TRBD2. CDR3 length: 14 residues. The germline V gene encodes CDR1 SQVTM and CDR2 ANQGSEA. The ends lost 4 bases at V and 4 bases at J; junction bases unmatched: 4. The DNA of the CDR3 is TGCAGCGTTGCGGGACTAGCTGCCACCGGGGAGCTGTTTTTT. Translated: CSVAGLAATGELFF.

The gene calls are TRBV6-1 and TRBJ2-3; 8 bases align to TRBD1. Germline assignment: CDR1 MNHNS and CDR2 SASEGT. V dropped 5 bases and J dropped 3; count of bases not matched to a gene: 4. The CDR3 covers 14 residues. The CDR3 here is CASSRQGRTDTQYF. CDR3 nucleotide sequence: TGTGCCAGCAGTCGACAGGGGAGGACAGATACGCAGTATTTT.

The V call is TRBV15, the J call TRBJ2-3; D perhaps matches TRBD2 (7 bases). Trimming took 1 base from V and 3 from J, leaving 11 bases between them. This CDR3 region has 15 residues. Germline V gives CDR1 LNHNV, CDR2 YYDKDF (reference sequence). CDR3 bases: TGTGCCACCAGCAGAGCGGGGGGCGGGACAGATACGCAGTATTTT. Translation: CATSRAGGGTDTQYF.

This clonotype was observed many times. The rearrangement links TRBV25-1 to TRBJ2-3; TRBD1 might be the D (5 bases). CDR3 size: 13 residues. V was pared by 5 bases and J by 3 bases, with 9 bases between. Germline V lookup: CDR1 MGHDK, CDR2 SYGVNS. The CDR3 region has the DNA TGTGCCAGCAGTAGTTCAGGGACAGATACGCAGTATTTT. This sequence encodes CASSSSGTDTQYF.

This rearrangement joins TRBV12-3 or TRBV12-4 to TRBJ2-1; TRBD2 matches at 15 bases. The J segment lost 15 bases and the V segment lost 6 bases, leaving 18 bases of the junction unmatched. The CDR3 sequence is 17 residues long. This CDR3 is CASSPIGGLAGGGGLFF. The CDR3, as DNA: TGTGCCAGCAGCCCTATCGGAGGACTAGCGGGAGGGGGTGGCCTGTTCTTC.

In its sample, this clonotype was seen many times. The CDR3 DNA is TGTGCCACCAGCAGAGACCTGCCGGGGCGAGGTGAGCAGTACTTC. Its translation: CATSRDLPGRGEQYF. This chain joins TRBV15 and TRBJ2-7; D may correspond to TRBD1 or TRBD2 (5 bases each). The V gene's germline CDR1 is LNHNV and CDR2 YYDKDF (reference sequence). V was trimmed by 0 bases and J by 7 bases, leaving 16 bases between them. The CDR3 totals 15 residues.

The CDR3 sequence is CASSQNSRTGEVSKNIQYF. CDR3 in DNA: TGTGCCAGCAGCCAAAATTCCCGGACAGGGGAGGTGTCCAAAAACATTCAGTACTTC. J is TRBJ2-4 and V is TRBV4-2; 9 bases fit TRBD1. Germline values: CDR1 LGHNA, CDR2 YNFKEQ. The CDR3 contains 19 residues. The V gene end was trimmed by 2 bases and the J gene end by 2 bases; junction bases not matched to a gene: 13.

The table lists this clonotype with a few counts. V usage is TRBV19 and J usage is TRBJ2-7; no definite D call. Per germline, CDR1 LNHDA and CDR2 SQIVND (reference sequence). V shed 4 bases and J shed 2 bases, with 12 bases lying between them. The CDR3 totals 14 residues. The CDR3 DNA is TGTGCCAGTAGTAACCCAGGCCCTCCCTACGAGCAGTACTTC. Amino acids: CASSNPGPPYEQYF. Filled out from reference TRBV19 and TRBJ2-7, the complete variable domain reads DGGITQSPKYLFRKEGQNVTLSCEQNLNHDAMYWYRQDPGQGLRLIYYSQIVNDFQKGDIAEGYSVSREKKESFPLTVTSAQKNPTAFYLCASSNPGPPYEQYFGPGTRLTVT.

This sequence joins TRBV4-2 and TRBJ1-2, with unresolved D. Trimming left V 3 bases short and J 3 bases short, with 11 bases between. Germline V gives CDR1 LGHNA, CDR2 YNFKEQ. The CDR3 contains 14 residues. CDR3 sequence: CASSQAPTDYGYTF. DNA for the CDR3: TGTGCCAGCAGCCAGGCCCCGACGGACTATGGCTACACCTTC.

This clonotype was seen repeatedly, ten times or more. This chain links TRBV3-1 with TRBJ2-7; D not resolved. CDR3 length: 12 residues. Germline V CDR1 and CDR2: LGHDT, YNNKEL (reference sequence). Trimming took 1 base from V and 2 from J, leaving 3 bases between them. CDR3 sequence: CASSQVTYEQYF. CDR3 nucleotide sequence: TGTGCCAGCAGCCAAGTCACCTACGAGCAGTACTTC.